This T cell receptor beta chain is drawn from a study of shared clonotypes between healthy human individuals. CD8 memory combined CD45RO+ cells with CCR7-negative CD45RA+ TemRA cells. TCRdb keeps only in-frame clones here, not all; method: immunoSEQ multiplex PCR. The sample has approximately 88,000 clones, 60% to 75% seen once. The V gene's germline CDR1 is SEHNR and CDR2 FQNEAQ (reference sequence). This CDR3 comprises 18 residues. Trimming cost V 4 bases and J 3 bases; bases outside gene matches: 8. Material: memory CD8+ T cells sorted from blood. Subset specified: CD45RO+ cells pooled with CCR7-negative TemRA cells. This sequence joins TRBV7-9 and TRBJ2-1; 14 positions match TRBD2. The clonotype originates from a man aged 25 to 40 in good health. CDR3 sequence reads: CASSSLGLAGGLYNEQFF. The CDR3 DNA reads TGTGCCAGCAGCTCCCTAGGACTAGCGGGAGGTCTCTACAATGAGCAGTTCTTC.